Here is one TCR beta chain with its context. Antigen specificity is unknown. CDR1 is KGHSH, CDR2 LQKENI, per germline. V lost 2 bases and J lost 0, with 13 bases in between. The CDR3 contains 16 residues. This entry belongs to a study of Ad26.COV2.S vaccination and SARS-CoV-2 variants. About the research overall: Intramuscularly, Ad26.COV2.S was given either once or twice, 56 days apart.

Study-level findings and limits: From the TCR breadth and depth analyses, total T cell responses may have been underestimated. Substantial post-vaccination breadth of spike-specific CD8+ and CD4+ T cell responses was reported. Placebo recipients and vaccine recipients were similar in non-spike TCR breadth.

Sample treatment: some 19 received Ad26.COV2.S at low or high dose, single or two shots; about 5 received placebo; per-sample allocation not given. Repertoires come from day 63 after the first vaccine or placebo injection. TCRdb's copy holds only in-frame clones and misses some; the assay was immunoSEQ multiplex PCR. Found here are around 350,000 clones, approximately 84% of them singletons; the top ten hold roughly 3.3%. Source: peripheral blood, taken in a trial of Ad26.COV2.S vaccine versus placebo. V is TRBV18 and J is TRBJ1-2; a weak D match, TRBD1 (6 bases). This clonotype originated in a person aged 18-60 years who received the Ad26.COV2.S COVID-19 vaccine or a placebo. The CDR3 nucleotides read TGTGCCAGCTCACCAGAGGCAACAGGGACTAACTATGGCTACACCTTC. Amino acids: CASSPEATGTNYGYTF.